The present TCR beta chain was sequenced within a study of blood T cell repertoires in COVID-19. Study in general: Acute-phase and convalescent COVID-19 samples originated in the United States, Italy and Spain. Nucleic acid was either cDNA or gDNA, and it came from T cells, B-cell-depleted T cells, or PBMCs.

Original processing notes: By means of reference gene primer amplification, nucleated cell counts were estimated. The table came from immunoSEQ multiplex PCR; TCRdb's copy has only in-frame clones and leaves some out. That table supplies the V and J calls and clone size; D and trimming were determined from the DNA. Among 180,000 or so clones listed, 82% were seen once. The V gene's germline CDR1 is PRHDT and CDR2 FYEKMQ (reference sequence). V lost 5 bases and J lost 5; bases outside the gene matches: 9. This CDR3 has 15 residues. This receptor was obtained from a woman between 65 and 79 years old with acute or convalescent COVID-19. The sequencing input was peripheral blood. The chain combines TRBV13 with TRBJ2-1, with 7 bases identical to TRBD2. CDR3 residues: CASSLRTSRDNEQFF. DNA of the CDR3: TGTGCCAGCAGCCTCAGGACTAGTCGCGACAATGAGCAGTTCTTC.